This T cell receptor (beta chain) is drawn from a study of OX40 agonist ivuxolimab in advanced cancers. Overall study findings and caveats: Mean expanded clone counts were higher in CD8+ than CD4+ T cells. By week 6 at 0.1 to 3.0 mg/kg, blood CD4+ and CD8+ T cells had expanded clonally.

This clone was counted once. Its target is unknown. Measured with immunoSEQ multiplex PCR; TCRdb has only the in-frame clones, and not every one. The profile shows roughly 70,000 clones, about four fifths of them singletons. CDR1 is LNHDA and CDR2 is SQIVND in the germline V gene (reference sequence). The CDR3 extends over 18 amino acids. The ends were cut back, 4 bases at V and 5 bases at J, with 24 bases in the middle. The V and J genes are TRBV19 and TRBJ1-5; a weak D match, TRBD1 (5 bases). The origin of this receptor is an adult with an advanced solid tumor such as melanoma, head and neck, liver or kidney cancer. The source material was CD4+ or CD8+ T cells sorted from blood, sampled in a trial of the OX40 agonist ivuxolimab. As DNA, the CDR3 is TGTGCCAGTAGTAGGTCGGGGAGGACAACCGGAGGGTATCAGCCCCAGCATTTT. Its protein product is CASSRSGRTTGGYQPQHF.